These T cell receptor beta chains were read from a single sample in a study of read filtering for tumor transcriptome and immune sequencing. A single record per CDR3 protein comes from TCRdb applying MiXCR to the reads. The sample shows fewer than 150,000 distinct CDR3 sequences, around 13% of them seen only once. Material for sequencing was a population of CD138-negative cells sorted from bone marrow. These receptors all stem from a donor at least 40 years old with multiple myeloma. The CDR3 runs from the conserved cysteine through the conserved F or W. The order of the fields is V gene, J gene, clone size, D gene, CDR3 protein, CDR3 DNA. A D gene is named only where the DNA matches it firmly. The size field is filled for only some rows; it gives once, few, many or a size class.

TRBV20-1	TRBJ2-1	many	TRBD2	CSATLAGGELNEQFF	TGCAGTGCTACGTTAGCGGGAGGAGAACTCAATGAGCAGTTCTTC
TRBV5-4	TRBJ2-1	many	NA	CASSLRGNNEQFF	TGTGCCAGCAGCTTGCGCGGGAACAATGAGCAGTTCTTC
TRBV21-1	TRBJ2-7	many	NA	CASSELTSGGSSYEQYF	TGTGCCAGCAGCGAATTGACTAGCGGGGGGAGCTCCTACGAGCAGTACTTC
TRBV5-6	TRBJ2-5	few	NA	CASSRGPGETQYF	TGTGCCAGCAGCCGGGGCCCGGGGGAGACCCAGTACTTC
TRBV6-2/TRBV6-3	TRBJ2-2	many	NA	CAISGTHTGELFF	TGTGCCATATCCGGGACACACACCGGGGAGCTGTTTTTT
TRBV24-1	TRBJ2-1	many	NA	CATSSKHIYNNEQFF	TGTGCCACCAGTAGTAAACACATCTACAACAATGAGCAGTTCTTC
TRBV20-1	TRBJ2-2	many	NA	CSAGSPNTGELFF	TGCAGTGCTGGGAGTCCGAACACCGGGGAGCTGTTTTTT
TRBV5-1	TRBJ2-1	many	TRBD2	CASSVGSGGYNEQFF	TGCGCCAGCAGCGTCGGCAGCGGGGGGTACAATGAGCAGTTCTTC
TRBV11-2	TRBJ2-1	many	NA	CASSLFSQRDEQFF	TGTGCCAGCAGCTTATTCAGCCAACGCGATGAGCAGTTCTTC
TRBV12-3/TRBV12-4	TRBJ2-3	many	NA	CASSGENTQYF	TGTGCCAGCAGTGGGGAAAATACGCAGTATTTT
TRBV6-5	TRBJ2-7	NA	NA	CASRPAQTAFEQYF	TGTGCCAGCAGGCCGGCCCAAACAGCCTTCGAGCAGTACTTC
TRBV18	TRBJ2-5	many	NA	CASSPYQETQYF	TGTGCCAGCAGCCCGTACCAAGAGACCCAGTACTTC
TRBV19	TRBJ1-5	many	NA	CASTLGRAPQPQHF	TGTGCCAGTACCCTGGGCAGGGCTCCTCAGCCCCAGCATTTT
TRBV5-5	TRBJ1-3	few	NA	CASSPGTYGNTIYF	TGTGCCAGCAGCCCCGGGACTTATGGAAACACCATATATTTT
TRBV10-3	TRBJ2-5	many	TRBD1	CAIRTGGGQETQYF	TGTGCCATCAGAACAGGGGGCGGCCAAGAGACCCAGTACTTC
TRBV11-2	TRBJ2-7	many	TRBD1	CASSRTGTGDYEQYF	TGTGCCAGCAGCCGCACCGGGACAGGGGACTACGAGCAGTACTTC
TRBV2	TRBJ2-7	many	NA	CASSDVGGQYF	TGTGCCAGCAGTGATGTTGGCGGGCAGTACTTC
TRBV28	TRBJ2-1	many	TRBD2	CASLSGTYNEQFF	TGTGCCAGTCTAAGCGGGACCTACAATGAGCAGTTCTTC
TRBV6-6	TRBJ2-5	NA	NA	CASSYSTGPQETQYF	TGTGCCAGCAGTTACTCGACGGGCCCCCAAGAGACCCAGTACTTC
TRBV29-1	TRBJ2-1	many	NA	CSVRRNDEQFF	TGCAGCGTTCGCAGGAACGATGAGCAGTTCTTC
TRBV7-9	TRBJ2-2	many	NA	CASSSGPPSTGELFF	TGTGCCAGCAGCTCCGGGCCACCGAGTACCGGGGAGCTGTTTTTT
TRBV29-1	TRBJ2-7	few	TRBD1	CSVGQGDSYEQYF	TGCAGCGTTGGACAGGGTGATTCCTACGAGCAGTACTTC
TRBV7-3	TRBJ1-4	NA	NA	CASSIDRGERLFF	TGTGCCAGCAGCATAGATCGCGGTGAAAGACTGTTTTTT
TRBV5-1	TRBJ2-5	many	NA	CASSFQRSQETQYF	TGCGCCAGCAGCTTCCAGCGGTCACAAGAGACCCAGTACTTC
TRBV20-1	TRBJ2-3	many	TRBD2	CSARVAGVLDTQYF	TGCAGTGCTAGGGTAGCGGGAGTGCTAGATACGCAGTATTTT
TRBV21-1	TRBJ2-3	NA	NA	CASSFQGHPCLDTQYF	TGTGCCAGCAGCTTCCAGGGCCACCCCTGTTTGGATACGCAGTATTTT
TRBV5-4	TRBJ2-3	many	TRBD1	CASSYDRGLTDTQYF	TGTGCCAGCAGCTATGACAGGGGCCTCACAGATACGCAGTATTTT
TRBV6-2/TRBV6-3	TRBJ2-3	many	TRBD1	CASSYSRQGAPADTQYF	TGTGCCAGCAGTTACTCAAGACAGGGGGCTCCCGCAGATACGCAGTATTTT
TRBV12-3/TRBV12-4	TRBJ1-1	NA	NA	CASNQRANTEAFF	TGTGCCAGCAATCAGCGGGCCAACACTGAAGCTTTCTTT
TRBV18	TRBJ2-6	NA	NA	CASSPETASSGANVLTF	TGTGCCAGCTCACCGGAGACGGCGAGCTCTGGGGCCAACGTCCTGACTTTC
TRBV12-3/TRBV12-4	TRBJ2-3	many	TRBD2	CASRRRSSGTSTDTQYF	TGTGCCAGCAGGCGGAGGTCTAGCGGCACTAGCACAGATACGCAGTATTTT
TRBV6-6	TRBJ2-1	many	NA	CASNEGTTYNEQFF	TGTGCCAGCAACGAGGGAACGACCTACAATGAGCAGTTCTTC
TRBV2	TRBJ2-1	NA	TRBD1	CASKVTGTENNEQFF	TGTGCCAGCAAGGTTACCGGGACAGAGAACAATGAGCAGTTCTTC
TRBV5-1	TRBJ2-7	many	TRBD2	CASSLVAPGVSGTRSYEQYF	TGCGCCAGCAGCTTGGTGGCTCCCGGGGTTAGCGGGACTCGCTCCTACGAGCAGTACTTC
TRBV5-1	TRBJ2-5	few	NA	CASSLDGGPSGETKYF	TGCGCCAGCAGCTTGGACGGGGGCCCCTCGGGAGAAACGAAGTACTTC
TRBV10-3	TRBJ2-5	many	NA	CAISEAGGNGETQYF	TGTGCCATCAGTGAGGCAGGGGGGAACGGAGAGACCCAGTACTTC
TRBV30	TRBJ2-1	many	NA	CAWSTGDEQFF	TGTGCCTGGAGTACAGGTGATGAGCAGTTCTTC
TRBV6-4	TRBJ2-2	many	NA	CASSGSPTGELFF	TGTGCCAGCAGCGGGAGCCCCACCGGGGAGCTGTTTTTT
TRBV28	TRBJ2-5	NA	NA	CASSPHSTGEETQYF	TGTGCCAGCAGTCCCCATTCGACAGGCGAAGAGACCCAGTACTTC
TRBV2	TRBJ2-1	many	NA	CASSTRQTVYNEQFF	TGTGCCAGCAGTACTAGACAGACAGTCTACAATGAGCAGTTCTTC